This TCR beta chain was sequenced in a study of PD-1 blockade in classical Hodgkin lymphoma. TCRdb's table, derived via immunoSEQ multiplex PCR, lists solely in-frame clones and lacks some. The table has about 94,000 clones, 85% to 90% seen once; the top ten hold about 10%. Details on this clone: Antigen specificity is unknown.

Study conclusions and caveats: Patients who initiated nivolumab within 1 year of ASCT were excluded.

Brentuximab vedotin exposure varied among the patients, all of whom had relapsed after autologous stem cell transplantation. Complete response, partial response or progressive disease constituted the best response categories observed. Trimming took 1 base from V and 3 from J, leaving 16 bases between them. The CDR3 has 17 residues. The germline CDR1 and CDR2 sequences are SGHTA and FQGNSA. V gene TRBV7-2 combines with J gene TRBJ2-1; TRBD1 is a possible D gene (5 bases). This receptor was taken from a human donor with classical Hodgkin lymphoma. Sequenced here: peripheral blood mononuclear cells (PBMCs), sampled before the second cycle of nivolumab. The CDR3 sequence is CASSLGVQGLFYNEQFF. DNA of the CDR3: TGTGCCAGCAGCTTAGGGGTGCAGGGTCTCTTCTACAATGAGCAGTTCTTC.